The present T cell receptor beta chain was sequenced within a study of PD-1 blockade in mismatch repair-deficient tumors. Study results and caveats: Rapid post-treatment expansion, then contraction, generally preceding radiologic response, marked tumor-resident clones.

V was pared by 2 bases and J by 1 base, with 12 bases of the junction left unmatched. The CDR3 runs 18 residues. Germline CDR1 and CDR2: MGHRA and YSYEKL. The table came from immunoSEQ multiplex PCR; TCRdb's copy has only in-frame clones and leaves some out. The table lists 15,000 or so clones, roughly 84% of them singletons. With regard to this clone: Its antigen is undetermined.

The sequence was obtained from an adult with mismatch repair-deficient cancer. This material consisted of PBMCs, taken before pembrolizumab treatment. The chain joins TRBV4-1 to TRBJ2-5, with TRBD2 matching 8 bases. The CDR3 reads CASSQIVASGSGQETQYF. The CDR3 DNA reads TGCGCCAGCAGCCAAATAGTTGCAAGCGGGAGCGGCCAAGAGACCCAGTACTTC.